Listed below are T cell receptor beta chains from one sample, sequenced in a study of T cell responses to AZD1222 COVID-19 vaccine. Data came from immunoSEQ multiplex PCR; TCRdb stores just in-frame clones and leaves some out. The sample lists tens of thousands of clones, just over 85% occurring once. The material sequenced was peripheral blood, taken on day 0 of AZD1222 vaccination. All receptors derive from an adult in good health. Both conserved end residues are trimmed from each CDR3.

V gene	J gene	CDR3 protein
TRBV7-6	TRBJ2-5	ASSLLAGPGETQY
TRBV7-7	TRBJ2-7	ASSTGLAGVEQY
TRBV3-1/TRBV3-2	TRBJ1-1	ASSQDFRNTEAF
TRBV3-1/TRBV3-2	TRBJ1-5	ASSQANQGQHNQPQH
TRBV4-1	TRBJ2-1	ASSQEDDLREQF
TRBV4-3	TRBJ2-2	ASSQEAVQVYTGELF
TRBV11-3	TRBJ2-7	ASSPTPGGRQY
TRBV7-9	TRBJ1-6	ASSTGQGWNSPLH
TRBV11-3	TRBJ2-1	ASSPRSGVYNEQF
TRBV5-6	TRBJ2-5	ASLNRARGKTQY
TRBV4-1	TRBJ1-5	ASSQDTALSNQPQH
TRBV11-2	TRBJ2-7	ASSLDPVYEQY
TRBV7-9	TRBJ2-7	ASSFGSEPYEQY
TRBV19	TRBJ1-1	ASSTSGVTEAF
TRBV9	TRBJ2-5	ASSVGAGVQETQY
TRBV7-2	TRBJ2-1	ASSSTLSGSGLNEQF
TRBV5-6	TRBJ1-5	ASSFRGRARDQPQH
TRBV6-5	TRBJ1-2	ASSPVGVLEDGYT